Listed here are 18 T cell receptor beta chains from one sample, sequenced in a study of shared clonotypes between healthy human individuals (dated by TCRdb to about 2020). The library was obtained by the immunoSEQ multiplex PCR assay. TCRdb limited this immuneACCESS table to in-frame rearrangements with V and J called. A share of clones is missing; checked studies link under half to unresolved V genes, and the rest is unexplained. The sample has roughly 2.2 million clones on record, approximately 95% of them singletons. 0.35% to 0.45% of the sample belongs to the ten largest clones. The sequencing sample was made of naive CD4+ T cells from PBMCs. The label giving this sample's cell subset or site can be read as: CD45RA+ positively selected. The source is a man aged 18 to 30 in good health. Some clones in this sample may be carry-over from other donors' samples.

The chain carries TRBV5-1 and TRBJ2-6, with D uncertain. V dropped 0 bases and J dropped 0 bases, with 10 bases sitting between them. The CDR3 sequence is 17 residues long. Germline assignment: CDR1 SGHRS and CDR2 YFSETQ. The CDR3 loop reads CASSLAISDSGANVLTF. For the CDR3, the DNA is TGCGCCAGCAGCTTGGCCATTTCGGACTCTGGGGCCAACGTCCTGACTTTC. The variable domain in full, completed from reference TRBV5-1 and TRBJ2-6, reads KAGVTQTPRYLIKTRGQQVTLSCSPISGHRSVSWYQQTPGQGLQFLFEYFSETQRNKGNFPGRFSGRQFSNSRSEMNVSTLELGDSALYLCASSLAISDSGANVLTFGAGSRLTVL.

The CDR3 DNA sequence: TGTGCCAGCAGCACGACTAGCGGGACAGGAGAGACCCAGTACTTC. Translation gives CASSTTSGTGETQYF. The J gene is TRBJ2-5, the V gene TRBV5-6, with 11 bases matching TRBD2. From germline, CDR1 is SGHDT and CDR2 YYEEEE. Trimming at V came to 4 bases and at J to 4 bases, leaving 6 bases not matched to a gene. The CDR3 consists of 15 residues.

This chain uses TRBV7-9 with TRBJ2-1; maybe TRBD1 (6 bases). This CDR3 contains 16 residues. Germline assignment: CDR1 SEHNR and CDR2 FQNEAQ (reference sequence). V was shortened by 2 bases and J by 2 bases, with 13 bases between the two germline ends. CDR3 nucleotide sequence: TGTGCCAGCAGCTTAAGTACAGGGCCTCCCTACAATGAGCAGTTCTTC. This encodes CASSLSTGPPYNEQFF. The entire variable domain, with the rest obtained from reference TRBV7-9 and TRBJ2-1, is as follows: DTGVSQNPRHKITKRGQNVTFRCDPISEHNRLYWYRQTLGQGPEFLTYFQNEAQLEKSRLLSDRFSAERPKGSFSTLEIQRTEQGDSAMYLCASSLSTGPPYNEQFFGPGTRLTVL.

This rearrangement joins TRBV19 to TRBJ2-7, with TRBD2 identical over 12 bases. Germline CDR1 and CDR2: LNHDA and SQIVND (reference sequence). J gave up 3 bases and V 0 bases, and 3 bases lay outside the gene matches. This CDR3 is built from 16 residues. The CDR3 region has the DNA TGTGCCAGTAGTATAGACCGGACTAGCGGGAACTACGAGCAGTACTTC. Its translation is CASSIDRTSGNYEQYF.

The CDR3, as DNA: TGTGCCAGCAGTGATCAGGCCAACACCGGGGAGCTGTTTTTT. This gives the protein CASSDQANTGELFF. V and J are TRBV6-1 and TRBJ2-2, with no clear D. CDR1 is MNHNS and CDR2 is SASEGT in the germline V gene. Trimming left V 3 bases short and J 2 bases short, with 7 bases between. This CDR3 is built from 14 residues.

In DNA form, the CDR3 reads TGTGCCAGCAGTTTACTCCAGTTTAGCAATCAGCCCCAGCATTTT. Translated, it gives CASSLLQFSNQPQHF. The J gene is TRBJ1-5, the V gene TRBV28, with D unclear. There are 15 residues in the CDR3. Germline V gives CDR1 MDHEN, CDR2 SYDVKM. V lost 2 bases and J 0 bases, leaving 8 bases between the germline ends.

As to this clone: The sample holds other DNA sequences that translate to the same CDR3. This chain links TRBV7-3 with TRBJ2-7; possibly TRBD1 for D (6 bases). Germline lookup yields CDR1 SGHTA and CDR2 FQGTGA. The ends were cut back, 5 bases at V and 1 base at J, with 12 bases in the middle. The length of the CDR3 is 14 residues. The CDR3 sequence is CASSPGRGSYEQYF. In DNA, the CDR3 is TGTGCCAGCAGCCCGGGCAGGGGATCCTACGAGCAGTACTTC.

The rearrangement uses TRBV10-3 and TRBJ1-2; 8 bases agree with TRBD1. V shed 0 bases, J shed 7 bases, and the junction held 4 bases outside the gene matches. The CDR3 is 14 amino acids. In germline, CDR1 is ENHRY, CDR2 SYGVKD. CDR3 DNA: TGTGCCATCAGTGAGTCGTCAGGGGGCTCTGGCTACACCTTC. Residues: CAISESSGGSGYTF.

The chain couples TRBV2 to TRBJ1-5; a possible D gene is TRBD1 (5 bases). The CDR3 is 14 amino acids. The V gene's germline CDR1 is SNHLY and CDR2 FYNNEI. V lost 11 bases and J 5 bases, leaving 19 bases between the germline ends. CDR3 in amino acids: CASARTSLDQPQHF. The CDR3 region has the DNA TGTGCCTCCGCTCGGACAAGCCTCGATCAGCCCCAGCATTTT.

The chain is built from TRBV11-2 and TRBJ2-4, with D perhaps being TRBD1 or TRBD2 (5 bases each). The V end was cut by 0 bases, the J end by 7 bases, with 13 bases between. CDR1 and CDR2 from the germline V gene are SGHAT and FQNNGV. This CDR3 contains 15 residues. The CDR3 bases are TGTGCCAGCAGCTTAGAGGCAGGGTGGGGGAACATTCAGTACTTC. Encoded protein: CASSLEAGWGNIQYF.

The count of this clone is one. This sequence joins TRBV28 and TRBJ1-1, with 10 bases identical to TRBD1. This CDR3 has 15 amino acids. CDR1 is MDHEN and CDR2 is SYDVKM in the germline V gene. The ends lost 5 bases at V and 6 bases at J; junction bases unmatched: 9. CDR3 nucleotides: TGTGCCAGCAGTCTTCCGGGACAGGGGCGGGCTGAAGCTTTCTTT. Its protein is CASSLPGQGRAEAFF.

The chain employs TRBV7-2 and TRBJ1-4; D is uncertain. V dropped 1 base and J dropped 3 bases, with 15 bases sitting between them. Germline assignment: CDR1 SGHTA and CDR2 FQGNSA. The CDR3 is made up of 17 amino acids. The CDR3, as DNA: TGTGCCAGCAGCTTAGAGCGGGTGGGGAGGTCTAATGAAAAACTGTTTTTT. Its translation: CASSLERVGRSNEKLFF.

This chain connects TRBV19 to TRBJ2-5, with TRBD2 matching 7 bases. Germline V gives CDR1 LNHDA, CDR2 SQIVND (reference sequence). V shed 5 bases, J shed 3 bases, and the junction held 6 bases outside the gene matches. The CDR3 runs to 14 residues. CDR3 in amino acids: CASSLGGKEETQYF. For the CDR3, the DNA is TGTGCCAGTAGTTTGGGGGGGAAGGAAGAGACCCAGTACTTC.

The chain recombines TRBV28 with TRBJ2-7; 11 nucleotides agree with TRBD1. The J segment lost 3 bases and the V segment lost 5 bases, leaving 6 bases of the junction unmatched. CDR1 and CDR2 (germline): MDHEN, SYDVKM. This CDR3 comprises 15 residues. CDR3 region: CASSGRGTGGYEQYF. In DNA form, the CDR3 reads TGTGCCAGCAGTGGGAGGGGGACAGGGGGCTACGAGCAGTACTTC.

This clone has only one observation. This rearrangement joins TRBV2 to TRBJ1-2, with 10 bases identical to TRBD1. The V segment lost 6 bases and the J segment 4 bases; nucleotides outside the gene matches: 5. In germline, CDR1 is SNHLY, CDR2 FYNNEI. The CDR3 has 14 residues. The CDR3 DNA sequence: TGTGCCAGCAGGGACAGGGGGGGCGCCTATGGCTACACCTTC. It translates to CASRDRGGAYGYTF.

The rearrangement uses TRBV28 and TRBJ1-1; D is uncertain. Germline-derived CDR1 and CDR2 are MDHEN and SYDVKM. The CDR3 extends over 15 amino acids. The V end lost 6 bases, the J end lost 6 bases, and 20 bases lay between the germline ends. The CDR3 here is CASSPLRTRRAEAFF. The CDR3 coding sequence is TGTGCCAGCAGCCCTCTTCGGACCCGGCGGGCTGAAGCTTTCTTT. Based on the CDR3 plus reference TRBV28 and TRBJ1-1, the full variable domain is DVKVTQSSRYLVKRTGEKVFLECVQDMDHENMFWYRQDPGLGLRLIYFSYDVKMKEKGDIPEGYSVSREKKERFSLILESASTNQTSMYLCASSPLRTRRAEAFFGQGTRLTVV.

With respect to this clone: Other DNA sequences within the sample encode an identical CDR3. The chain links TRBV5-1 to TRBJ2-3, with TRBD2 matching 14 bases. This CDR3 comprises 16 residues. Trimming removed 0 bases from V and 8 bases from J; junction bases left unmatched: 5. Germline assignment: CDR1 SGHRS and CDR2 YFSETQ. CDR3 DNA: TGCGCCAGCAGCTTGGGACTAGCGGGAGGGCCGGTTACGCAGTATTTT. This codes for CASSLGLAGGPVTQYF.

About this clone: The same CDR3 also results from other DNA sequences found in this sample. As DNA, the CDR3 is TGTGCCAGCTCCCCTGGACAGGGGGTCAACTATGGCTACACCTTC. Its translation: CASSPGQGVNYGYTF. This rearrangement joins TRBV18 to TRBJ1-2, with 10 bases lining up with TRBD1. Germline lookup yields CDR1 KGHSH and CDR2 LQKENI. The CDR3 has 15 residues. The trim removed 6 bases at V and 2 bases at J, leaving 6 bases unmatched.